The 22 T cell receptor beta chains below come from one sample, sequenced in a study of blood T cell repertoires in COVID-19. The table came from immunoSEQ multiplex PCR; TCRdb's copy has only in-frame clones and leaves some out. Here the sample spans about 330,000 clones, about 87% being singletons. The specimen was PBMCs or T cells enriched from blood (not recorded which). The receptors were sampled from a woman in her thirties who had recovered from COVID-19.

This rearrangement joins TRBV28 to TRBJ1-1, with 8 bases matching TRBD1. Unmatched junction bases numbered 0, after V lost 3 bases and J lost 3 bases. The CDR3 sequence is 13 residues long. Germline V CDR1 and CDR2: MDHEN, SYDVKM. The chain's CDR3 is CASSLDRDTEAFF. For the CDR3, the DNA is TGTGCCAGCAGTTTGGACAGGGACACTGAAGCTTTCTTT.

V is TRBV5-1 and J is TRBJ1-1, with 10 bases matching TRBD1. V lost 6 bases, J lost 3 bases, and 5 bases stayed unmatched. CDR1 and CDR2 (germline): SGHRS, YFSETQ. The CDR3 has 14 residues. CDR3 DNA: TGCGCCAGCATCCCCGGGACAGGGGACACTGAAGCTTTCTTT. It specifies CASIPGTGDTEAFF.

This chain links TRBV2 with TRBJ2-3; TRBD1 might be the D (5 bases). V was clipped by 7 bases and J by 0 bases, with 14 bases between them. The CDR3 is 15 residues long. The germline CDR1 and CDR2 sequences are SNHLY and FYNNEI. CDR3 protein: CASTKTVPSTDTQYF. The CDR3 DNA is TGTGCCAGCACAAAGACAGTCCCTAGCACAGATACGCAGTATTTT. Variable domain in full (rest from reference TRBV2 and TRBJ2-3): EPEVTQTPSHQVTQMGQEVILRCVPISNHLYFYWYRQILGQKVEFLVSFYNNEISEKSEIFDDQFSVERPDGSNFTLKIRSTKLEDSAMYFCASTKTVPSTDTQYFGPGTRLTVL.

The chain carries TRBV9 and TRBJ2-2; 10 bases are shared with TRBD2. V lost 1 base, J lost 0 bases, and 6 bases stayed unmatched. Per the germline V gene, CDR1 is SGDLS and CDR2 is YYNGEE. This CDR3 is built from 18 residues. CDR3 nucleotide sequence: TGTGCCAGCAGCGTACAACTAGCGGGGAAAACGAACACCGGGGAGCTGTTTTTT. Translating gives CASSVQLAGKTNTGELFF.

The V and J genes are TRBV19 and TRBJ2-2; 8 nucleotides agree with TRBD1. The ends lost 5 bases at V and 4 bases at J; junction bases unmatched: 6. This CDR3 comprises 15 residues. Germline CDR1 reads LNHDA; CDR2 reads SQIVND (reference sequence). The CDR3 nucleotides are TGTGCCAGTAGTGCACAGGGGGTTAGCACCGGGGAGCTGTTTTTT. It encodes CASSAQGVSTGELFF.

The gene calls are TRBV5-1 and TRBJ2-3; 8 positions match TRBD2. Germline lookup yields CDR1 SGHRS and CDR2 YFSETQ. The CDR3 has 13 amino acids. V trimming: 1 base; J trimming: 5 bases; junction bases outside the gene matches: 0. The CDR3 sequence: CASSLSGGDTQYF. CDR3 nucleotides: TGCGCCAGCAGCTTGAGCGGGGGAGATACGCAGTATTTT.

The chain is built from TRBV11-2 and TRBJ2-7, with 8 bases lining up with TRBD1. Germline-derived CDR1 and CDR2 are SGHAT and FQNNGV. V lost 5 bases, J lost 4 bases, and 4 bases stayed unmatched. This CDR3 contains 13 residues. The CDR3 is CASSNTGGYEQYF. The CDR3 DNA follows: TGTGCCAGCAGCAATACAGGGGGATACGAGCAGTACTTC.

The rearrangement uses TRBV7-2 and TRBJ2-1; 10 nucleotides match TRBD2. CDR3 length equals 16 residues. The V gene end was trimmed by 5 bases and the J gene end by 6 bases; junction bases not matched to a gene: 10. In germline, CDR1 is SGHTA, CDR2 FQGNSA. CDR3 region: CASSIISGGLGNEQFF. The CDR3 DNA is TGTGCCAGCAGCATCATTAGCGGGGGGCTCGGCAATGAGCAGTTCTTC.

This clone was detected a few times. This sequence joins TRBV19 and TRBJ1-2; D not resolved. The CDR3 covers 12 residues. V was trimmed by 8 bases and J by 5 bases, leaving 12 bases between them. CDR1 is LNHDA and CDR2 is SQIVND in the germline V gene (reference sequence). Here the CDR3 reads CASGYQTYGYTF. In nucleotides, the CDR3 is TGTGCCAGTGGCTATCAGACTTATGGCTACACCTTC.

This clone has just one count. The chain uses TRBV5-8 and TRBJ1-4; no clear D gene. V lost 1 base and J 2 bases, leaving 15 bases between the germline ends. The CDR3 totals 17 residues. Germline values: CDR1 SGHTS, CDR2 YDEGEE. CDR3 DNA sequence: TGTGCCAGCAGCTTGACTCAAACCCTGAAGACTAATGAAAAACTGTTTTTT. Translated, it gives CASSLTQTLKTNEKLFF.

This sequence joins TRBV27 and TRBJ2-3; D might be TRBD2 (5 bases). CDR1 is MNHEY, CDR2 SMNVEV, per germline (reference sequence). The CDR3 has 12 residues. V gave up 5 bases and J gave up 10 bases, with 13 bases separating them. The CDR3 spells CASSTPGSAQYF. CDR3 in DNA: TGTGCCAGCAGTACCCCGGGGAGTGCGCAGTATTTT.

The CDR3 is CASSLGSGQSGYTF. The DNA for the CDR3 is TGCGCCAGCAGCTTAGGTTCAGGGCAGAGTGGCTACACCTTC. The rearrangement links TRBV5-1 to TRBJ1-2; D may be TRBD1 (5 bases). The V gene's germline CDR1 is SGHRS and CDR2 YFSETQ. V was pared by 2 bases and J by 7 bases, with 15 bases between. The CDR3 has 14 residues.

This clone was detected once. The V call is TRBV11-2, the J call TRBJ2-5; D may be TRBD2 (5 bases). This CDR3 is built from 13 residues. The germline V gene has CDR1 SGHAT and CDR2 FQNNGV. V was shortened by 4 bases and J by 5 bases, with 11 bases between the two germline ends. The CDR3 reads CASSSRPGETQYF. The CDR3 coding sequence is TGTGCCAGCAGCTCTCGTCCGGGGGAGACCCAGTACTTC.

The chain carries TRBV7-2 and TRBJ1-2; the match to TRBD1 covers 8 bases. The germline CDR1 and CDR2 sequences are SGHTA and FQGNSA. V was clipped by 5 bases and J by 3 bases; unmatched bases: 11. This CDR3 is built from 16 residues. Written as DNA, the CDR3 is TGTGCCAGCAGCCCCGGACAGGGTTTAATGGACTATGGCTACACCTTC. It yields the protein CASSPGQGLMDYGYTF.

This clone turned up a few times. The V call is TRBV6-2 or TRBV6-3, the J call TRBJ1-4, with 12 bases that match TRBD1. The V gene's germline CDR1 is MNHEY and CDR2 SVGEGT. V lost 6 bases, J lost 7 bases, and 6 bases stayed unmatched. The CDR3 is 15 amino acids. The chain's CDR3 is CASSSGTGGSEKLFF. CDR3 nucleotide sequence: TGTGCCAGCAGCTCCGGGACAGGGGGCTCTGAAAAACTGTTTTTT.

The rearrangement uses TRBV29-1 and TRBJ1-6, with a tentative D call TRBD1 (5 bases). In germline, CDR1 is SQVTM, CDR2 ANQGSEA. V was cut by 6 bases and J by 9 bases, with 9 bases left in between. The CDR3 is 11 amino acids. DNA of the CDR3: TGCAGCGTAAAAAGGGGTTCACCCCTCCACTTT. Residues: CSVKRGSPLHF.

J is TRBJ2-7 and V is TRBV27; TRBD1 matches 7 bases. The CDR3 length is 14 residues. Germline V lookup: CDR1 MNHEY, CDR2 SMNVEV (reference sequence). V was clipped by 4 bases and J by 2 bases; unmatched bases: 5. The CDR3 spells CASSWDQGAYEQYF. The CDR3 DNA follows: TGTGCCAGCAGTTGGGATCAGGGGGCCTACGAGCAGTACTTC.

This chain connects TRBV7-9 to TRBJ2-5; 7 nucleotides match TRBD1. Germline V gene lookup returns CDR1 SEHNR and CDR2 FQNEAQ (reference sequence). This CDR3 spans 15 amino acids. The junction had 5 bases not matched to a gene; V was cut back by 2 bases and J by 2 bases. The CDR3 region has the DNA TGTGCCAGCAGCTTAATGGTACAGGGGCAAGAGACCCAGTACTTC. This codes for CASSLMVQGQETQYF.

This chain links TRBV5-1 with TRBJ1-6; 7 positions agree with TRBD1. V was clipped by 4 bases and J by 5 bases; unmatched bases: 6. The CDR3 extends over 15 amino acids. In germline, CDR1 is SGHRS, CDR2 YFSETQ. The CDR3 DNA sequence: TGCGCCAGCAGCACCGGGGACAGACATAATTCACCCCTCCACTTT. This encodes CASSTGDRHNSPLHF.

The V and J genes are TRBV7-9 and TRBJ1-2; D gene uncertain. The CDR3 has 11 residues. CDR1 and CDR2 (germline): SEHNR, FQNEAQ (reference sequence). The germline V and J ends were trimmed by 3 bases and 8 bases, with 7 bases remaining between them. This CDR3 is CASSFVEGYTF. DNA of the CDR3: TGTGCCAGCAGCTTTGTCGAGGGCTACACCTTC.

V usage is TRBV3-1 (or the pseudogene TRBV3-2) and J usage is TRBJ1-1; TRBD1 might be the D (5 bases). Germline V gene data show CDR1 as LGHDT and CDR2 as YNNKEL (reference sequence). The CDR3 consists of 13 residues. V was shortened by 5 bases and J by 3 bases, with 10 bases between the two germline ends. CDR3 nucleotide sequence: TGTGCCAGCAGCATTGGGGGGTACACTGAAGCTTTCTTT. Protein sequence: CASSIGGYTEAFF.

The genes are TRBV4-3 and TRBJ2-3, with D possibly matching TRBD2 (5 bases). This CDR3 has 17 residues. Trimming stripped 0 bases from V and 0 bases from J, with 13 bases between. Germline V CDR1 and CDR2: LGHNA, YSLEER. The CDR3 is CASSQESGDSSTDTQYF. CDR3 in DNA: TGCGCCAGCAGCCAAGAAAGCGGAGACTCTAGCACAGATACGCAGTATTTT.